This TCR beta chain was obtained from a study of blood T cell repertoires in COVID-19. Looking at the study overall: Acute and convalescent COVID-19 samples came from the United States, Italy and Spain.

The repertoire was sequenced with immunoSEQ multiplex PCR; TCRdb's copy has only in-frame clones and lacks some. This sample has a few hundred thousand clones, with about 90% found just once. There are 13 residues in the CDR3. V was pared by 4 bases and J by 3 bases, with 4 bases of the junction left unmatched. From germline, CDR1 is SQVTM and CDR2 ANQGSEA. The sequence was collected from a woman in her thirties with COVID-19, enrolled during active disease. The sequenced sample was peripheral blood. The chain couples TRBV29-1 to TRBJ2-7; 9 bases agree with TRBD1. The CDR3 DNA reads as TGCAGCGTTGCGACGGGACAGGGCTACGAGCAGTACTTC. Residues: CSVATGQGYEQYF.